The sequence of this T cell receptor beta chain was determined in a study of blood T cell repertoires in COVID-19. This CDR3 contains 14 residues. V dropped 3 bases and J dropped 2; count of bases not matched to a gene: 4. From germline, CDR1 is SGHNT and CDR2 YYREEE (reference sequence). As handled by the study authors: Amplification with reference gene primers provided the estimates of nucleated cell counts. Clones were read by immunoSEQ multiplex PCR, and TCRdb kept only the in-frame ones, dropping some. D and trimming come from the DNA, and the V and J calls and clone size come from that table. Found here are a few hundred thousand clones, 88% of them singletons; the top ten hold around 0.7%.

Material: peripheral blood. This TCR was recovered from a human donor in a cohort sampled during active COVID-19. This rearrangement joins TRBV5-4 to TRBJ1-2; TRBD1 matches 7 bases. The CDR3 is CASSYRGSNYGYTF. The CDR3 DNA follows: TGTGCCAGCAGCTACAGGGGTTCGAACTATGGCTACACCTTC. Together with reference TRBV5-4 and TRBJ1-2, the CDR3 gives the full variable domain: ETGVTQSPTHLIKTRGQQVTLRCSSQSGHNTVSWYQQALGQGPQFIFQYYREEENGRGNFPPRFSGLQFPNYSSELNVNALELDDSALYLCASSYRGSNYGYTFGSGTRLTVV.